This T cell receptor beta chain was captured in a study of tumor and adjacent non-tumor tissue in lung cancer (dated by TCRdb to 2016 to 2019). Background for the entire study: Of the cohort, 11 to 12 patients had adenocarcinoma, 2 had squamous cell carcinoma and 1 had small cell lung cancer. For each patient, one tumor sample and one normal lung sample were taken, giving a few dozen paired specimens that underwent TCRbeta CDR3 sequencing. In total, sequencing yielded under 150 million productive TCRbeta reads, which works out to an average of about 4 million reads per sample. The study compared bulk TCRbeta repertoires from lung tumor tissue and matched distant non-tumor lung tissue of about 16 lung cancer patients. The 15 or so patients were aged roughly 31 to 80 years, included about ten men and 5 women, and had TNM stage I to III disease.

Notes on this clonotype: Its antigen remains unidentified. The junction departs from the called germline gene at one end, perhaps through a read error.

RNA was extracted from bulk unsorted tissue and checked for quality with a NanoDrop ND-1000 and an Agilent 2100. Donors were newly diagnosed lung cancer patients admitted for thoracic surgery in China between August and November 2014, without prior chemotherapy. Patients with previous radiotherapy or chemotherapy, or with another concurrent cancer, were excluded from the study. Surgical tissue pieces of about 1-2.1 cm3 were preserved in RNAlater solution and stored at -80 °C until use. What the authors observed across the whole study: Significantly higher TCR diversity (inverse Simpson) was observed in tumor tissue than in normal lung tissue (approximately 430 vs 150, P = 0.0075, Mann-Whitney U test). Only about 14 patients were in the cohort, and the authors stated that larger samples and more detailed clinical data are needed. Because peripheral blood was not sequenced, the blood TCRbeta repertoires of the lung cancer patients in the study went unexamined. The methods do not name the sequencing platform or mention unique molecular identifiers. Younger patients had significantly higher TCR diversity, and higher tumor TCR diversity was associated with shorter overall and disease-free survival. The top 100 clones made up a significantly larger cumulative share of the repertoire in normal lung than in tumor tissue.

The library was built by means of multiplex PCR. Sequencing instrument: Illumina HiSeq 2500. Following protocols modified from ARM-PCR, the researchers constructed TCRbeta libraries through three rounds of nested PCR with primers (Table S4). PCR products of 200-500 bp were gel-excised and purified with the QIAquick gel extraction kit before sequencing. The authors' analysis ran thus. Reads were cleaned with Trimmomatic, merged with FLASH into complete CDR3 sequences, and assigned to V(D)J germline segments with MiTCR. Clonal diversity was computed as the inverse Simpson's index with VDJtools. Productive reads were defined as in-frame sequences without a premature stop codon. TCRdb redid the processing of the public reads, applying fastp at Q25 and MiXCR, and retained in-frame beta chains. For every CDR3 protein sequence, its rows merge into one entry that carries the most common genes and DNA. The V and J calls and clone size are TCRdb's, not the authors'. Across this sample there are fewer than 85,000 distinct CDR3 sequences, with roughly 80% seen only once. The ten largest clones add up to about 12% of the sample.

CDR3 length: 15 amino acids, cysteine to phenylalanine. The CDR3 DNA has 45 bases and is translated from base 1. The sequencing sample was made of lung tumor tissue. The clonotype originates from a woman aged 45 to 65 with non-small cell lung cancer. This chain is built from TRBV12-3 or TRBV12-4 and TRBJ2-1, with 9 middle bases fitting TRBD2. Read as DNA, the sequence is TGTGCCAGGATGCTAATAGCGGGGGCGGACAATGAGCACTTCTTC. It translates to CARMLIAGADNEHFF.